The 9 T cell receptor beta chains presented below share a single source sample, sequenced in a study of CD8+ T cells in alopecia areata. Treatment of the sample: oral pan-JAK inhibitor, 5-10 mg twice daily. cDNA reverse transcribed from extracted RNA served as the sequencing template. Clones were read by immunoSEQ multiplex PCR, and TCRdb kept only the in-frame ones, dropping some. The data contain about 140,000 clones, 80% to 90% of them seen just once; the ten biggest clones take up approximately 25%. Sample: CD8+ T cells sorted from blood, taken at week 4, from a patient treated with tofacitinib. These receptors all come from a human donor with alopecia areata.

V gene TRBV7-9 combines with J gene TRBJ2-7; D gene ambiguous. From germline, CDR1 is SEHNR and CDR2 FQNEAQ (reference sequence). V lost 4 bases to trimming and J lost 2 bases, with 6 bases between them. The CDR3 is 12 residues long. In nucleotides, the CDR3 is TGTGCCAGCAGCTCGACCCCCTACGAGCAGTACTTC. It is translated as CASSSTPYEQYF.

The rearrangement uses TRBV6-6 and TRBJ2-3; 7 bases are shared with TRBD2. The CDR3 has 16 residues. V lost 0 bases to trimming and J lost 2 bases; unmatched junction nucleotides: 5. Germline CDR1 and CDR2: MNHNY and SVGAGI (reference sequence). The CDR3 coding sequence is TGTGCCAGCAGTTACTCGCCAGCGGGGCCCACAGATACGCAGTATTTT. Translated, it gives CASSYSPAGPTDTQYF.

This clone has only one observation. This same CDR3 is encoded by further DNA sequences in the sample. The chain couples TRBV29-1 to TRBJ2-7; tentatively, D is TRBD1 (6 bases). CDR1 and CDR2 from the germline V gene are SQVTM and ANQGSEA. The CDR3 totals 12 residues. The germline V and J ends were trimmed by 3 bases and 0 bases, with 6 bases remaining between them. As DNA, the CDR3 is TGCAGCGTTGAGGACAGCTCCTACGAGCAGTACTTC. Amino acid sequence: CSVEDSSYEQYF.

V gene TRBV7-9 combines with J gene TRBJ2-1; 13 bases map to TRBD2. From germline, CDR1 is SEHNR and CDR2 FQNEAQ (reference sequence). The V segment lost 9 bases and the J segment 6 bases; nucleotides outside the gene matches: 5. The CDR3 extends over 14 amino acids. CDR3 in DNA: TGTGCCAGTGGGACTAGCGGGGTAGTCAATGAGCAGTTCTTC. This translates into CASGTSGVVNEQFF. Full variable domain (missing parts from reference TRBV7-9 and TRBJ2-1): DTGVSQNPRHKITKRGQNVTFRCDPISEHNRLYWYRQTLGQGPEFLTYFQNEAQLEKSRLLSDRFSAERPKGSFSTLEIQRTEQGDSAMYLCASGTSGVVNEQFFGPGTRLTVL.

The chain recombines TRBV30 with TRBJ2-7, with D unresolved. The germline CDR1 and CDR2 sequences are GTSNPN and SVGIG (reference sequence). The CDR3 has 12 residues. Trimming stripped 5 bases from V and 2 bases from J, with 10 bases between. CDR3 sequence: CAWLTKPYEQYF. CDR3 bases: TGTGCCTGGCTGACAAAGCCCTACGAGCAGTACTTC.

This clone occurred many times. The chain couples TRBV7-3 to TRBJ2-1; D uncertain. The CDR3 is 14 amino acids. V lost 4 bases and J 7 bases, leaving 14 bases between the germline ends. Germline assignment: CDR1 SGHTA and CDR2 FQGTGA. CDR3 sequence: CASSSDWDGNEQFF. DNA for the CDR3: TGTGCCAGCAGCTCCGACTGGGATGGTAATGAGCAGTTCTTC.

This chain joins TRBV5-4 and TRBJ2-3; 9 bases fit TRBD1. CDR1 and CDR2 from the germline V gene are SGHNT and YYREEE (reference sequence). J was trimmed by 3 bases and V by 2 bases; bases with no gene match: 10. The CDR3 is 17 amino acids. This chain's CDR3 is CASSFSLGQGVTDTQYF. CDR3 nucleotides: TGTGCCAGCAGCTTTTCATTGGGACAGGGCGTTACAGATACGCAGTATTTT.

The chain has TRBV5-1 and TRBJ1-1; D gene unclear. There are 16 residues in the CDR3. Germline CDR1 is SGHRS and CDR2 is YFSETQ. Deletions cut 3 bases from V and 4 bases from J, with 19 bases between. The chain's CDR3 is CASSSRPPDGRTEAFF. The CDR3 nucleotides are TGCGCCAGCAGCTCGCGACCCCCTGACGGTCGCACTGAAGCTTTCTTT.

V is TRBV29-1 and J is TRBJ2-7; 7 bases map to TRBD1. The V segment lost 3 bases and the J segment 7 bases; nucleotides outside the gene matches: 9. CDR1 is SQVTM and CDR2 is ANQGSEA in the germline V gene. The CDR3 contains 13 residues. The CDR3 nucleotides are TGCAGCGTTGAGACAGGGAGTGCCGGGGAGCAGTACTTC. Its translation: CSVETGSAGEQYF.